This TCR beta chain is drawn from a study of blood T cell repertoires in COVID-19. Study at large: Material from acute and convalescent COVID-19 was sourced from the United States, Italy and Spain. T cells, B-cell-depleted T cells, or PBMCs provided the cDNA or gDNA that served as material.

During active infection, Seattle patients enrolled and were then monitored through disease. V lost 6 bases to trimming and J lost 5 bases, with 17 bases between them. The CDR3 extends over 15 amino acids. Germline-derived CDR1 and CDR2 are SGHVS and FQNEAQ. As originally analysed: Cell counts per sample came from amplifying reference gene primers. Generated by immunoSEQ multiplex PCR, the TCRdb table keeps only in-frame clones and is missing some. That table gives V, J and clone size, and the DNA gave D and trimming. The table includes about 170,000 clones, around 85% detected once. This chain links TRBV7-8 with TRBJ2-1; the D is unclear. The clonotype originates from a man older than 75 with COVID-19, enrolled during active disease. Input material: peripheral blood. This chain's CDR3 is CASRMVTDTDNEQFF. The CDR3 DNA reads as TGTGCCAGCAGGATGGTTACAGATACAGACAATGAGCAGTTCTTC.